The T cell receptor beta chain under discussion was sequenced for a study of T cell repertoires in cytomegalovirus infection. Overall study context: It was recently identified HLA-C-restricted and well-studied HLA-B-restricted CMV epitopes that the study used. CMV infection plus the matching HLA type was flagged by public TCR beta signatures. Study-wide results and caveats: Cumulative frequency (of public TCR beta family members) identified carriers of CMV plus the relevant HLA.

This clonotype has only a few counts. The antigen is unknown. TCRdb reprocessed the reads with MiXCR, giving one entry per CDR3 protein. The sample lists some 100,000 distinct CDR3 sequences; around 29% were seen once. From germline, CDR1 is MDHEN and CDR2 SYDVKM. The CDR3 sequence is 15 residues long. The germline V and J ends were trimmed by 4 bases and 7 bases, with 17 bases remaining between them. The sequence derives from a human donor in good health (CMV status not recorded). Some clones in this sample may be carry-over from other donors' samples. J is TRBJ1-5 and V is TRBV28; D remains ambiguous. Sample: CD8+ T cells from cultured PBMCs, taken from culture after CMV antigen stimulation. CDR3 residues: CASSYLVHPHQPQHF. In DNA form, the CDR3 reads TGTGCCAGCAGTTATCTAGTCCACCCCCACCAGCCCCAGCATTTT.